This TCR beta chain was recovered during a study of blood T cell repertoires in COVID-19. Recruitment covered about two dozen US areas and drew participants whose ages spanned roughly 18 to 89 years. Researchers sorted participants into cohorts using their self-reported clinical history. As handled by the study authors: Quantification of nucleated cells was approximated via reference gene primer amplification. Only in-frame clones appear in the TCRdb table, and some are missing; sequencing was by immunoSEQ multiplex PCR. The V and J calls and clone size are taken from that table; D and trimming were inferred from the DNA. There are approximately 200,000 clones in the sample; roughly four fifths occur only once, and around a tenth lies in the top ten. This sequence was found in a man aged 35-49 years who had recovered from COVID-19. Input material: PBMCs or T cells enriched from blood (not recorded which).

The CDR3 nucleotides are TGTGCCAGCAGCCAAGGGGGCGTCGTAGGGGCTCGGGAGCAGTACTTC. It codes for CASSQGGVVGAREQYF. The V and J genes are TRBV3-1 (or the pseudogene TRBV3-2) and TRBJ2-7; D may be TRBD1 (5 bases). CDR3 size: 16 residues. V was clipped by 1 base and J by 7 bases, with 20 bases between them. Germline V lookup: CDR1 LGHDT, CDR2 YNNKEL (reference sequence).